The following is a T cell receptor (beta chain) sequence with its context. This specimen belongs to a study of shared T cell receptors in the human thymus. Profiling relied on immunoSEQ multiplex PCR, and the TCRdb table lists in-frame clones only, not all of them. The sample holds 550,000 to 800,000 clones, 70% to 90% seen once. The sample was also reused in another study, on human thymus T cells. That work adds: Thymus specimens were resections from corrective heart surgery. Related reports documented highly overlapping thymic repertoires among unrelated individuals.

Sequenced input: thymocytes. This TCR was recovered from a girl under three years old with a congenital heart defect.

CDR3 in amino acids: CASSRDYWTGSEAFF. The CDR3 coding sequence is TGTGCCAGCAGCCGAGACTACTGGACAGGGTCCGAAGCTTTCTTT. The chain carries TRBV7-9 and TRBJ1-1; TRBD1 agrees at 8 bases. The CDR3 extends over 15 amino acids. V gave up 5 bases and J gave up 8 bases; unmatched junction bases: 13. Germline-derived CDR1 and CDR2 are SEHNR and FQNEAQ (reference sequence).